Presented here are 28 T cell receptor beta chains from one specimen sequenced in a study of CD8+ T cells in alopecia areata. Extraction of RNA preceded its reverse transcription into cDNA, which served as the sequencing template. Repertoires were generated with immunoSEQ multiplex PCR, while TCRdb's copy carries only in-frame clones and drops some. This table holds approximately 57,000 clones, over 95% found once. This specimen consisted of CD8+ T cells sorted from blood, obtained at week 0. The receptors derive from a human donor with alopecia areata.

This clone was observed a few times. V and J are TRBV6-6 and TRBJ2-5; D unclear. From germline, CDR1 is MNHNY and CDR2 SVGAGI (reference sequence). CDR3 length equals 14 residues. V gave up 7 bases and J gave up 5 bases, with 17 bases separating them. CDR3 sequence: CASTLSRVLETQYF. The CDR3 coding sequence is TGTGCCAGCACCTTGAGCCGAGTGTTGGAGACCCAGTACTTC.

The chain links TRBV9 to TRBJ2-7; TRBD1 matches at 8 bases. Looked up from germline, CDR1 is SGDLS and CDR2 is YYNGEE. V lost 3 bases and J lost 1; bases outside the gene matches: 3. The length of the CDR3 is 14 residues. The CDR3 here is CASSADRGSYEQYF. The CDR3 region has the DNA TGTGCCAGCAGCGCCGACAGGGGATCCTACGAGCAGTACTTC.

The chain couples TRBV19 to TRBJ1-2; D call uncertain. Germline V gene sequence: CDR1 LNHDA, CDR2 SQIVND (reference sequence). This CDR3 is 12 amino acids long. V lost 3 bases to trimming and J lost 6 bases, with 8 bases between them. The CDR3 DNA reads TGTGCCAGTAGTATCCCCGGGGATGGCTACACCTTC. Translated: CASSIPGDGYTF.

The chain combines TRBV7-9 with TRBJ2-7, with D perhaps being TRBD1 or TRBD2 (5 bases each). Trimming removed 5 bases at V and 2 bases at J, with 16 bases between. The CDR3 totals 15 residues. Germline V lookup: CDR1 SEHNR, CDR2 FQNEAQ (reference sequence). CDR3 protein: CASSRPWDEAYEQYF. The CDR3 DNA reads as TGTGCCAGCAGCCGACCCTGGGACGAGGCCTACGAGCAGTACTTC.

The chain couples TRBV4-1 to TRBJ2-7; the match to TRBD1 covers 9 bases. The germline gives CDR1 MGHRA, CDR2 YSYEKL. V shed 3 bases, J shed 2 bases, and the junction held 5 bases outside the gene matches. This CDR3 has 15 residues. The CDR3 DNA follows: TGCGCCAGCAGCCATACGCACAGGGGGCCCTACGAGCAGTACTTC. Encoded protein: CASSHTHRGPYEQYF.

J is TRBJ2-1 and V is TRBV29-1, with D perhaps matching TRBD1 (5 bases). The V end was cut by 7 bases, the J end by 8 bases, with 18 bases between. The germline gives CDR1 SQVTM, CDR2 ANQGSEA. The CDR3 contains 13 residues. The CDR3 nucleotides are TGCAGCGGGTTAGTAAGGTGGGGCGATGAGCAGTTCTTC. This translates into CSGLVRWGDEQFF.

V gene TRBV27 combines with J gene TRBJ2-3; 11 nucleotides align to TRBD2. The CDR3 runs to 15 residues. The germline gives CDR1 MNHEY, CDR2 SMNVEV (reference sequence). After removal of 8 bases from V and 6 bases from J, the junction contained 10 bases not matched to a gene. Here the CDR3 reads CASRTSGGRMDTQYF. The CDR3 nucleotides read TGTGCCAGCCGAACTAGCGGGGGTCGCATGGATACGCAGTATTTT.

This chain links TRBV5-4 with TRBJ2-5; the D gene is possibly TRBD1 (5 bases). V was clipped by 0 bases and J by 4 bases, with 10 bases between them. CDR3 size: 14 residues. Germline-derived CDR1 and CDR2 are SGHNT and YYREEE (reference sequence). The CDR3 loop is CASSLVDSTETQYF. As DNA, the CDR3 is TGTGCCAGCAGCTTGGTAGACAGCACAGAGACCCAGTACTTC.

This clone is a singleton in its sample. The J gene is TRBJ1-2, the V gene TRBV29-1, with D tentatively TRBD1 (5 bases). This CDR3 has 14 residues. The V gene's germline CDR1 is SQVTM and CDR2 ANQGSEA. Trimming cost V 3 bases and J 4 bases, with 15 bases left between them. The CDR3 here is CSVEFGEGLYGYTF. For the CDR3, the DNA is TGCAGCGTTGAGTTCGGTGAGGGGCTCTATGGCTACACCTTC.

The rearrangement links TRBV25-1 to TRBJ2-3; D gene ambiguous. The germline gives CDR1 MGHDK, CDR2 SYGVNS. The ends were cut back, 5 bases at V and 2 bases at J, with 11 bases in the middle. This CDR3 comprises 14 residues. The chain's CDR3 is CASSLSALTDTQYF. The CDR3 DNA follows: TGTGCCAGCAGTCTCTCCGCGCTCACAGATACGCAGTATTTT. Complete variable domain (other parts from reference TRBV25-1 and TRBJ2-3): EADIYQTPRYLVIGTGKKITLECSQTMGHDKMYWYQQDPGMELHLIHYSYGVNSTEKGDLSSESTVSRIRTEHFPLTLESARPSHTSQYLCASSLSALTDTQYFGPGTRLTVL.

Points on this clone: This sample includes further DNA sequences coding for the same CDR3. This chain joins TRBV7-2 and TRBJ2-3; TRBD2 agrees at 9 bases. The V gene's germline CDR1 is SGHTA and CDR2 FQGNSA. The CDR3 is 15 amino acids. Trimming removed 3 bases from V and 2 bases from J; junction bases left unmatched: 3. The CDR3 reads CASSFLAGSTDTQYF. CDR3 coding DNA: TGTGCCAGCAGCTTCCTAGCGGGGTCCACAGATACGCAGTATTTT.

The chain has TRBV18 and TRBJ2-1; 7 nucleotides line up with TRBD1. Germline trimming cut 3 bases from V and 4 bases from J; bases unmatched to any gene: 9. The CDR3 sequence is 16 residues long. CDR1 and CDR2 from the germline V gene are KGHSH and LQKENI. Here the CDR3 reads CASSPNRQGPYNEQFF. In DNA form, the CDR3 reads TGTGCCAGCTCACCTAATCGACAGGGTCCTTACAATGAGCAGTTCTTC.

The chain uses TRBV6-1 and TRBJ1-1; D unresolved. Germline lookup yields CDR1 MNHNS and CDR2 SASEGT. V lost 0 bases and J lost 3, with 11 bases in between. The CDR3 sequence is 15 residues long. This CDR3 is CASSEALYRYTEAFF. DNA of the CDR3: TGTGCCAGCAGTGAAGCACTTTACAGATACACTGAAGCTTTCTTT.

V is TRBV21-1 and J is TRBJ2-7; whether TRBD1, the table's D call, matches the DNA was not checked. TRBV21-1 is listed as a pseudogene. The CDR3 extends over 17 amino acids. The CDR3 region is CASSKASYVRQQVGQYF. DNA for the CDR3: TGTGCCAGCAGCAAAGCCTCGTATGTGCGACAGCAGGTCGGGCAGTACTTC.

The CDR3 nucleotides read TGTGCCAGCAGCCTAGCGGGGGTCACAGATACGCAGTATTTT. Protein sequence: CASSLAGVTDTQYF. V gene TRBV9 combines with J gene TRBJ2-3, with TRBD2 identical over 10 bases. The germline CDR1 and CDR2 sequences are SGDLS and YYNGEE. The trim removed 4 bases at V and 2 bases at J, leaving 1 base unmatched. The CDR3 extends over 14 amino acids.

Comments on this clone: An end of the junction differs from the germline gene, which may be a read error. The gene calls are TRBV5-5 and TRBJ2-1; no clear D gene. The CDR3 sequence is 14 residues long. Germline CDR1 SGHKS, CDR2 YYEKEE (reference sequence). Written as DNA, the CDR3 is TGCGCCAGCAGCCAAGAGTGGGCCTACAATGAGCAGTTCTTC. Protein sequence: CASSQEWAYNEQFF.

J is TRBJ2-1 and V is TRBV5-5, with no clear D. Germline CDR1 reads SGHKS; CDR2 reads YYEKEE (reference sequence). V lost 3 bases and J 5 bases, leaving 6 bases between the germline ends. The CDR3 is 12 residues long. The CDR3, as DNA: TGTGCCAGCAGCTCGTTGAACAATGAGCAGTTCTTC. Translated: CASSSLNNEQFF.

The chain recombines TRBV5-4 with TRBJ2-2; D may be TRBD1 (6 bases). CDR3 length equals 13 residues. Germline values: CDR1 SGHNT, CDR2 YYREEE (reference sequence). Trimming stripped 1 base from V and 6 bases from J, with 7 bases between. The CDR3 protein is CASSLTGSGELFF. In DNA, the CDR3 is TGTGCCAGCAGCTTGACAGGGTCCGGGGAGCTGTTTTTT.

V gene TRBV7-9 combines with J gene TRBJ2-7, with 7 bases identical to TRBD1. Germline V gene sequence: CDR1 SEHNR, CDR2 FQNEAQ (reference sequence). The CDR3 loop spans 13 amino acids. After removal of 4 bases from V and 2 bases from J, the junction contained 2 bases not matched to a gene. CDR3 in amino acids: CASSSTGAYEQYF. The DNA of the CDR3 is TGTGCCAGCAGCTCTACAGGGGCCTACGAGCAGTACTTC.

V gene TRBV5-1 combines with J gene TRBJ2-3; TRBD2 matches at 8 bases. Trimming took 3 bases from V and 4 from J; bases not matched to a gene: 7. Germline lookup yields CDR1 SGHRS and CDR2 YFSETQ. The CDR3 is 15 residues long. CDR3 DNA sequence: TGCGCCAGCAGCTCCTTTGGAGCGGGGGCAGATACGCAGTATTTT. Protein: CASSSFGAGADTQYF.

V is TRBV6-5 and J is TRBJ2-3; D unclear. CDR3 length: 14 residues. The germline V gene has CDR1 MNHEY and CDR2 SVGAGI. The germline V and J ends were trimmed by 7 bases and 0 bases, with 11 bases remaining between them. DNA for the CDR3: TGTGCCAGCAATGACGACATCAGCACAGATACGCAGTATTTT. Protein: CASNDDISTDTQYF.

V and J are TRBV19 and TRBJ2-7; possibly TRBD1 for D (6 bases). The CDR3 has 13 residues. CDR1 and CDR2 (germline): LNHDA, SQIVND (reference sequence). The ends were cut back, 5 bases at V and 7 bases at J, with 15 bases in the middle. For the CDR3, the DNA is TGTGCCAGTAGTGACGTACCCCAGGGGGAGCAGTACTTC. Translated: CASSDVPQGEQYF.

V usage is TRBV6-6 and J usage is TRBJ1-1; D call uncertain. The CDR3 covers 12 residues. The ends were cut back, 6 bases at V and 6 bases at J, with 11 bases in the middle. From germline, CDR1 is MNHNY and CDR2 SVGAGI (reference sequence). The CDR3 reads CASRETGAEAFF. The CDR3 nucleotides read TGTGCCAGCAGAGAGACCGGGGCTGAAGCTTTCTTT.

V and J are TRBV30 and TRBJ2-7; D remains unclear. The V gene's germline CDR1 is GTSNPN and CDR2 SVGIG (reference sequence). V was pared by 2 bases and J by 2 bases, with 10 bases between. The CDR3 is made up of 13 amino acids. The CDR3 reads CAWSRVRPYEQYF. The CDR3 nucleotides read TGTGCCTGGAGTAGGGTCCGCCCCTACGAGCAGTACTTC.

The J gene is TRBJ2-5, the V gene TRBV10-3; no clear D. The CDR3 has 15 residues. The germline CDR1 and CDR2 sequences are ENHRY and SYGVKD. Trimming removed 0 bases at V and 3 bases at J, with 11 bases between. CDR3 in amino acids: CAISESPSLEETQYF. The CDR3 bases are TGTGCCATCAGTGAGTCCCCCTCGTTGGAAGAGACCCAGTACTTC.

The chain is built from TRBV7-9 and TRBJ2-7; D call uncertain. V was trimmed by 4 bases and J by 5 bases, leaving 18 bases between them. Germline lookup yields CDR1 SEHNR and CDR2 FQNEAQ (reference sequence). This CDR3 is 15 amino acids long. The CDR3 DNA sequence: TGTGCCAGCAGCTCAAGCAGGAGTCTAGGCCACGAGCAGTACTTC. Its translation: CASSSSRSLGHEQYF.

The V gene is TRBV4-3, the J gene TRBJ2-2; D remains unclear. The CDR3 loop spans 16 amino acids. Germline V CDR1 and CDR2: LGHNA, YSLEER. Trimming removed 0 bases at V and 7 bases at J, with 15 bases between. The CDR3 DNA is TGCGCCAGCAGCCAAGATGGTCAAGGGTTGAGCGGGGAGCTGTTTTTT. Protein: CASSQDGQGLSGELFF.

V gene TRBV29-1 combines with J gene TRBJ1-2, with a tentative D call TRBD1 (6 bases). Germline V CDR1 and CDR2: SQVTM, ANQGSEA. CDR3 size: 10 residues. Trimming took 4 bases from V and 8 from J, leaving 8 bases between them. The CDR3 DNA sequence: TGCAGCGTTGCAGGGGTGGGCTACACCTTC. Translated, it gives CSVAGVGYTF.